This T cell receptor beta chain was sequenced during a study of cytomegalovirus exposure and HLA in healthy donors. V lost 6 bases to trimming and J lost 6 bases; unmatched junction nucleotides: 8. Germline CDR1 MDHEN, CDR2 SYDVKM. This CDR3 spans 14 amino acids. Study-level points and caveats: The authors considered a cluster of highly shared sequence variants likely to be a sequencing artifact. Owing to their indistinguishability, certain V segments, notably TRBV6-2 and TRBV6-3, were excluded. The classifier reportedly diagnosed cytomegalovirus status with high sensitivity and specificity. A later analysis found that most CMV-associated TCR beta chains appeared HLA-restricted.

Amplification used 60 Vbeta primers and 13 Jbeta primers. Libraries were prepared by immunoSEQ multiplex PCR; TCRdb keeps only in-frame clonotypes and omits some of them. The sample carries 100,000 or so clones, roughly 76% recorded once. Of note for this clone: Its specificity is unknown.

The sequencing sample was made of PBMCs. The chain has TRBV28 and TRBJ1-5, with TRBD1 matching 7 bases. This receptor was obtained from a man aged 50 to 60 in good health and CMV-seronegative. The CDR3 reads CASSGQVGSQPQHF. The CDR3 DNA reads as TGTGCCAGCAGCGGACAGGTCGGCAGTCAGCCCCAGCATTTT.